Below, 11 T cell receptor beta chains from the same sample are listed, as sequenced in a study of CD8+CD57+ T cells in acquired aplastic anemia. Genomic DNA acted as the template from which TCR beta VDJ combination and CDR3 sequence profiling were carried out. TCRdb itself ran the reads through MiXCR, one entry per CDR3 protein. The sample holds around 190,000 distinct CDR3 sequences, less than 70% seen once. Sequencing was performed on sorted CD4+, CD8+, or CD8+CD57+ T cells (not recorded which) from PBMCs. These receptor sequences come from a human donor in good health, serving as a control.

This clonotype was seen many times. The chain has TRBV6-1 and TRBJ1-1; the D gene is possibly TRBD1 (5 bases). The ends were cut back, 3 bases at V and 1 base at J, with 9 bases in the middle. In germline, CDR1 is MNHNS, CDR2 SASEGT. CDR3 length: 14 amino acids. The CDR3 region has the DNA TGTGCCAGCAGTGAGATGACAGCGAACACTGAAGCTTTCTTT. This translates into CASSEMTANTEAFF.

In this sample, this clonotype turned up many times. The rearrangement uses TRBV6-5 and TRBJ1-1; 10 bases are a match to TRBD1. This CDR3 is 14 amino acids long. Germline assignment: CDR1 MNHEY and CDR2 SVGAGI. The J segment lost 3 bases and the V segment lost 6 bases, leaving 4 bases of the junction unmatched. The CDR3 sequence is CASSYGQGDTEAFF. Here the CDR3 DNA reads TGTGCCAGCAGCTATGGACAGGGGGACACTGAAGCTTTCTTT.

The chain is built from TRBV15 and TRBJ2-7, with D tentatively TRBD1 (5 bases). Trimming removed 5 bases from V and 3 bases from J, with 11 bases in between. Germline loops: CDR1 LNHNV, CDR2 YYDKDF (reference sequence). The CDR3 contains 13 residues. The CDR3 sequence is CATSLKQGYEQYF. For the CDR3, the DNA is TGTGCCACCAGCCTAAAGCAGGGCTACGAGCAGTACTTC.

The count of this clonotype is one. J is TRBJ1-1 and V is TRBV15; D unresolved. Looked up from germline, CDR1 is LNHNV and CDR2 is YYDKDF (reference sequence). V was shortened by 0 bases and J by 1 base, with 6 bases between the two germline ends. The CDR3 totals 14 residues. As DNA, the CDR3 is TGTGCCACCAGCAGAGAACAGTCGAACACTGAAGCTTTCTTT. As protein: CATSREQSNTEAFF. Based on the CDR3 plus reference TRBV15 and TRBJ1-1, the full variable domain is DAMVIQNPRYQVTQFGKPVTLSCSQTLNHNVMYWYQQKSSQAPKLLFHYYDKDFNNEADTPDNFQSRRPNTSFCFLDIRSPGLGDTAMYLCATSREQSNTEAFFGQGTRLTVV.

Comments on this clonotype: The germline gene is not matched at one end of the junction; a read error may be the cause. The V call is TRBV2, the J call TRBJ2-5; tentative D call: TRBD2 (5 bases). Germline CDR1 and CDR2: SNHLY and FYNNEI. The CDR3 loop spans 14 amino acids. DNA for the CDR3: TGTGCCAGCAGTCGTGGCGGGCTCCAAGAGACTCAGTACTTC. Its translation is CASSRGGLQETQYF.

Many counts were recorded for this clonotype. The chain combines TRBV29-1 with TRBJ1-2; D is uncertain. Trimming left V 6 bases short and J 7 bases short, with 9 bases between. Looked up from germline, CDR1 is SQVTM and CDR2 is ANQGSEA. The CDR3 sequence is 10 residues long. The CDR3 DNA sequence: TGCAGCGTGGACCGGGGTGGCTACACCTTC. The encoded protein is CSVDRGGYTF.

The chain links TRBV7-2 to TRBJ2-3; 9 bases line up with TRBD2. Germline V gene lookup returns CDR1 SGHTA and CDR2 FQGNSA. The CDR3 has 16 residues. J was trimmed by 0 bases and V by 6 bases; bases with no gene match: 7. The CDR3 here is CASSYQGTSSTDTQYF. As DNA, the CDR3 is TGTGCCAGCAGTTATCAGGGGACTAGCAGCACAGATACGCAGTATTTT.

This chain uses TRBV7-8 with TRBJ2-5; D uncertain. CDR1 is SGHVS and CDR2 is FQNEAQ in the germline V gene. The CDR3 runs to 14 residues. V was trimmed by 5 bases and J by 2 bases, leaving 12 bases between them. The CDR3 DNA sequence: TGTGCCAGCAGCGCCTGGAACGGACAAGAGACCCAGTACTTC. Its protein is CASSAWNGQETQYF.

The V and J genes are TRBV5-5 and TRBJ1-5; 7 bases are a match to TRBD1. The junction had 7 bases not matched to a gene; V was cut back by 4 bases and J by 3 bases. CDR1 and CDR2 (germline): SGHKS, YYEKEE (reference sequence). The length of the CDR3 is 15 residues. The CDR3: CASSQETGINQPQHF. The DNA for the CDR3 is TGTGCCAGCAGCCAGGAGACAGGGATCAATCAGCCCCAGCATTTT.

The table lists this clonotype with many counts. The CDR3 DNA reads TGTGCCAGCAGCCAAGACAGGGGCGGACAAGAGACCCAGTACTTC. Amino acid sequence: CASSQDRGGQETQYF. The gene calls are TRBV4-2 and TRBJ2-5, with D possibly being TRBD1 (6 bases). The CDR3 contains 15 residues. From germline, CDR1 is LGHNA and CDR2 YNFKEQ. Trimming took off 0 bases at V and 2 bases at J, with 10 bases between the two ends.

This chain joins TRBV20-1 and TRBJ1-2, with 8 bases matching TRBD1. Trimming removed 5 bases from V and 2 bases from J; junction bases left unmatched: 1. The germline V gene encodes CDR1 DFQATT and CDR2 SNEGSKA (reference sequence). The CDR3 has 12 residues. This CDR3 is CSAGDRNYGYTF. The CDR3 coding sequence is TGCAGTGCTGGGGACAGGAACTATGGCTACACCTTC.